Following are 32 T cell receptor beta chains from one sample sequenced in a study of PD-1 blockade in classical Hodgkin lymphoma. Every patient experienced relapse after autologous stem cell transplantation, and brentuximab vedotin exposure varied. Clones were read by immunoSEQ multiplex PCR, and TCRdb kept only the in-frame ones, dropping some. The table has about 36,000 clones, approximately 69% seen once. The source was peripheral blood mononuclear cells (PBMCs), collected before the second cycle of nivolumab. All receptors derive from a human donor with classical Hodgkin lymphoma.

By its share, this clone is medium-sized. This sequence joins TRBV28 and TRBJ1-5; D is perhaps TRBD1 (6 bases). With 5 bases removed from V and 5 bases from J, the gap between germline ends came to 16 bases. The CDR3 sequence is 15 residues long. The germline CDR1 and CDR2 sequences are MDHEN and SYDVKM. The CDR3 nucleotides are TGTGCCAGCAGTGTGGGTTCGGGGGCATATCAGCCCCAGCATTTT. Residues: CASSVGSGAYQPQHF.

As to this clone: Other DNA variants within this sample encode the same CDR3. For the CDR3, the DNA is TGTGCCATCAGTGGGACTAGCGGGGGGCTTTACGAGCAGTACTTC. Protein sequence: CAISGTSGGLYEQYF. The rearrangement joins TRBV10-3 to TRBJ2-7, with 14 bases lining up with TRBD2. The CDR3 contains 15 residues. The germline CDR1 and CDR2 sequences are ENHRY and SYGVKD. Trimming cost V 4 bases and J 4 bases; bases outside gene matches: 3.

V usage is TRBV7-9 and J usage is TRBJ2-4; the match to TRBD2 covers 8 bases. This CDR3 region has 15 residues. Germline V lookup: CDR1 SEHNR, CDR2 FQNEAQ (reference sequence). V dropped 3 bases and J dropped 7; count of bases not matched to a gene: 8. The CDR3 DNA reads as TGTGCCAGCAGCTTGGATACGGGGGGGCGGAACATTCAGTACTTC. It codes for CASSLDTGGRNIQYF. Variable domain in full (rest from reference TRBV7-9 and TRBJ2-4): DTGVSQNPRHKITKRGQNVTFRCDPISEHNRLYWYRQTLGQGPEFLTYFQNEAQLEKSRLLSDRFSAERPKGSFSTLEIQRTEQGDSAMYLCASSLDTGGRNIQYFGAGTRLSVL.

This rearrangement joins TRBV4-1 to TRBJ1-1; 9 positions agree with TRBD1. Germline CDR1 and CDR2: MGHRA and YSYEKL. The CDR3 has 12 residues. V was clipped by 3 bases and J by 10 bases; unmatched bases: 3. The DNA for the CDR3 is TGCGCCAGCAGCCAGGGGGGACAGGGAGCTTTCTTT. Encoded protein: CASSQGGQGAFF.

This clone has just one count. The rearrangement uses TRBV5-1 and TRBJ1-2; D remains unclear. CDR3 size: 14 residues. V was shortened by 0 bases and J by 0 bases, with 6 bases between the two germline ends. Germline CDR1 and CDR2: SGHRS and YFSETQ. The CDR3 DNA sequence: TGCGCCAGCAGCTTGGCGACCACTAACTATGGCTACACCTTC. Amino acid sequence: CASSLATTNYGYTF.

Remarks on this clone: The junction departs from the called germline gene at one end, perhaps through a read error. The chain recombines TRBV7-2 with TRBJ2-3; 10 positions match TRBD2. The germline V gene encodes CDR1 SGHTA and CDR2 FQGNSA. The CDR3 has 14 residues. The CDR3 here is CASSLAGVTDTQYF. CDR3 DNA: TGTGCCAGCAGCCTAGCGGGGGTCACAGATACGCAGTATTTT. The full variable domain, completed using reference TRBV7-2 and TRBJ2-3, is GAGVSQSPSNKVTEKGKDVELRCDPISGHTALYWYRQSLGQGLEFLIYFQGNSAPDKSGLPSDRFSAERTGGSVSTLTIQRTQQEDSAVYLCASSLAGVTDTQYFGPGTRLTVL.

This chain uses TRBV2 with TRBJ1-1; a weak D match, TRBD1 (6 bases). V was shortened by 5 bases and J by 12 bases, with 13 bases between the two germline ends. The CDR3 length is 11 residues. CDR1 and CDR2 from the germline V gene are SNHLY and FYNNEI. CDR3 coding DNA: TGTGCCAGCAGTCAACAGGGAGACCCTTTCTTT. Its translation: CASSQQGDPFF.

This chain joins TRBV11-3 and TRBJ2-7, with D uncertain. Trimming stripped 4 bases from V and 2 bases from J, with 18 bases between. The CDR3 spans 16 residues. Germline V gives CDR1 SGHNT, CDR2 YENEEA. DNA of the CDR3: TGTGCCAGCAGCTCCAATGTTCTAGGTTTCCCCTACGAGCAGTACTTC. As protein: CASSSNVLGFPYEQYF.

This clone was picked up a small number of times. The chain is built from TRBV4-2 and TRBJ1-3, with TRBD1 identical over 8 bases. With 4 bases clipped from V and 2 bases from J, the junction kept 4 bases outside the gene matches. Germline CDR1 reads LGHNA; CDR2 reads YNFKEQ. The CDR3 has 15 residues. This CDR3 reads CASSRETGAGNTIYF. The CDR3, as DNA: TGTGCCAGCAGCCGAGAGACAGGGGCTGGAAACACCATATATTTT.

A few counts support this clone. This chain's CDR3 is CAIRKSQGANEKLFF. CDR3 DNA sequence: TGTGCCATCAGAAAATCTCAGGGGGCGAATGAAAAACTGTTTTTT. The chain links TRBV28 to TRBJ1-4; TRBD1 agrees at 8 bases. V shed 10 bases, J shed 5 bases, and the junction held 12 bases outside the gene matches. The CDR3 runs to 15 residues. Germline-derived CDR1 and CDR2 are MDHEN and SYDVKM.

V gene TRBV5-1 combines with J gene TRBJ1-1; unclear D gene. The germline V gene has CDR1 SGHRS and CDR2 YFSETQ. V gave up 0 bases and J gave up 0 bases, with 9 bases separating them. This CDR3 region has 15 residues. This chain's CDR3 is CASSLELSMNTEAFF. The DNA for the CDR3 is TGCGCCAGCAGCTTGGAGTTGAGCATGAACACTGAAGCTTTCTTT.

This clone was counted only a few times. The chain is built from TRBV11-3 and TRBJ2-5; D might be TRBD1 or TRBD2, each matching 5 bases. CDR1 and CDR2 from the germline V gene are SGHNT and YENEEA. Trimming took off 2 bases at V and 3 bases at J, with 16 bases between the two ends. The CDR3 length is 16 residues. CDR3 residues: CASSLRGTVTKETQYF. The CDR3 DNA sequence: TGTGCCAGCAGCTTAAGAGGGACGGTGACAAAAGAGACCCAGTACTTC.

The rearrangement joins TRBV5-1 to TRBJ2-7; the D gene could be TRBD1 or TRBD2 (6 bases each). Germline loops: CDR1 SGHRS, CDR2 YFSETQ. The CDR3 is 14 amino acids. With 0 bases removed from V and 6 bases from J, the gap between germline ends came to 13 bases. As DNA, the CDR3 is TGCGCCAGCAGCTTGGCCTTGGGGGGCGCCGAGCAGTACTTC. Protein product: CASSLALGGAEQYF.

The chain carries TRBV6-5 and TRBJ2-7; D possibly corresponds to TRBD2 (5 bases). V was clipped by 1 base and J by 3 bases, with 10 bases between them. CDR3 length: 14 residues. From germline, CDR1 is MNHEY and CDR2 SVGAGI. Here the CDR3 DNA reads TGTGCCAGCAGTTACTTTTTTGGACTCTACGAGCAGTACTTC. This codes for CASSYFFGLYEQYF.

This rearrangement joins TRBV5-1 to TRBJ1-1; D not certain. CDR1 is SGHRS and CDR2 is YFSETQ in the germline V gene. CDR3 size: 11 residues. The germline V and J ends were trimmed by 4 bases and 8 bases, with 9 bases remaining between them. The CDR3 spells CASSDSIEAFF. The CDR3 DNA is TGCGCCAGCAGCGATTCCATAGAAGCTTTCTTT.

The chain is built from TRBV29-1 and TRBJ2-7; TRBD2 aligns across 7 bases. The CDR3 loop spans 15 amino acids. The V segment lost 5 bases and the J segment 2 bases; nucleotides outside the gene matches: 12. CDR1 and CDR2 (germline): SQVTM, ANQGSEA. As DNA, the CDR3 is TGCAGCGTTATTTGGCGGGAGACCCAGCCCTACGAGCAGTACTTC. Its protein is CSVIWRETQPYEQYF.

This chain links TRBV29-1 with TRBJ2-3, with 7 nucleotides matching TRBD1. Germline CDR1 is SQVTM and CDR2 is ANQGSEA. With V trimmed by 3 bases and J by 1 base, 4 bases remained unmatched. CDR3 length equals 14 residues. CDR3 bases: TGCAGCGTTGAGCGAACAGGGGGCACAGATACGCAGTATTTT. Encoded protein: CSVERTGGTDTQYF.

In DNA form, the CDR3 reads TGTGCCAGTAGTACCCAAGGACTAGTGGCCTACAATGAGCAGTTCTTC. Protein: CASSTQGLVAYNEQFF. The chain combines TRBV19 with TRBJ2-1; 7 bases match TRBD2. V lost 4 bases to trimming and J lost 2 bases; unmatched junction nucleotides: 8. The germline gives CDR1 LNHDA, CDR2 SQIVND (reference sequence). The CDR3 has 16 amino acids.

This chain joins TRBV19 and TRBJ1-1; weak D call: TRBD1 (6 bases). This CDR3 contains 14 residues. CDR1 and CDR2 from the germline V gene are LNHDA and SQIVND (reference sequence). The V end was cut by 5 bases, the J end by 0 bases, with 10 bases between. The CDR3 here is CASSAQGLNTEAFF. CDR3 nucleotide sequence: TGTGCCAGTAGTGCCCAGGGGTTGAACACTGAAGCTTTCTTT.

The genes are TRBV7-9 and TRBJ1-1, with no clear D. V was clipped by 1 base and J by 1 base, with 13 bases between them. CDR1 and CDR2 (germline): SEHNR, FQNEAQ (reference sequence). The length of the CDR3 is 16 residues. The CDR3 spells CASSLEWWGGNTEAFF. In nucleotides, the CDR3 is TGTGCCAGCAGCTTAGAATGGTGGGGTGGGAACACTGAAGCTTTCTTT.

The V and J genes are TRBV7-8 and TRBJ1-1; D possibly corresponds to TRBD1 (5 bases). Trimming took off 0 bases at V and 5 bases at J, with 10 bases between the two ends. The CDR3 is 14 residues long. Germline V gene sequence: CDR1 SGHVS, CDR2 FQNEAQ. CDR3 nucleotide sequence: TGTGCCAGCAGCTTAGCCGCGGGGGTAACTGAAGCTTTCTTT. This translates into CASSLAAGVTEAFF.

The V gene is TRBV27, the J gene TRBJ2-7; 9 bases map to TRBD2. CDR3 size: 15 residues. Trimming cost V 4 bases and J 7 bases; bases outside gene matches: 11. The germline CDR1 and CDR2 sequences are MNHEY and SMNVEV (reference sequence). In DNA, the CDR3 is TGTGCCAGCAGTTATAAAGCGGGAGGAGGTTGGGAGCAGTACTTC. This translates into CASSYKAGGGWEQYF.

The V and J genes are TRBV27 and TRBJ1-5, with unresolved D. Looked up from germline, CDR1 is MNHEY and CDR2 is SMNVEV (reference sequence). V gave up 3 bases and J gave up 0 bases, with 15 bases separating them. The CDR3 runs to 17 residues. The CDR3 protein is CASSFGPGPYSNQPQHF. The CDR3 DNA is TGTGCCAGCAGTTTTGGGCCAGGACCTTATAGCAATCAGCCCCAGCATTTT.

This clone showed up just a few times. The chain links TRBV28 to TRBJ1-4; 7 bases map to TRBD1. The junction had 5 bases not matched to a gene; V was cut back by 2 bases and J by 8 bases. Germline loops: CDR1 MDHEN, CDR2 SYDVKM. The CDR3 sequence is 14 residues long. CDR3 sequence reads: CASSLAGGTEKLFF. DNA for the CDR3: TGTGCCAGCAGTTTAGCAGGGGGAACGGAAAAACTGTTTTTT.

The CDR3 spells CAISPSGNTIYF. DNA of the CDR3: TGTGCCATCAGTCCGTCTGGAAACACCATATATTTT. The chain couples TRBV10-3 to TRBJ1-3; D not resolved. The CDR3 has 12 amino acids. Germline V CDR1 and CDR2: ENHRY, SYGVKD. With 5 bases removed from V and 1 base from J, the gap between germline ends came to 3 bases.

By sample fraction, this clone is medium-sized. This chain joins TRBV5-6 and TRBJ1-6; TRBD1 matches 7 bases. The CDR3 runs to 14 residues. Germline-derived CDR1 and CDR2 are SGHDT and YYEEEE. Trimming at V came to 6 bases and at J to 13 bases, leaving 13 bases not matched to a gene. The CDR3 protein is CASMAAGGNSPLHF. Written as DNA, the CDR3 is TGTGCCAGCATGGCGGCAGGGGGAAACTCGCCCCTCCACTTT.

This sequence joins TRBV28 and TRBJ2-7, with 7 bases fitting TRBD2. V lost 2 bases to trimming and J lost 4 bases; unmatched junction nucleotides: 5. The length of the CDR3 is 14 residues. CDR1 and CDR2 from the germline V gene are MDHEN and SYDVKM. The CDR3 protein is CASSLTGGLYEQYF. The CDR3 DNA reads TGTGCCAGCAGTTTAACGGGAGGCCTATACGAGCAGTACTTC.

The chain uses TRBV5-4 and TRBJ2-6; TRBD1 matches 7 bases. V trimming: 4 bases; J trimming: 2 bases; junction bases outside the gene matches: 12. The CDR3 totals 18 residues. From germline, CDR1 is SGHNT and CDR2 YYREEE (reference sequence). The chain's CDR3 is CASSRAGTAVAGANVLTF. The CDR3 coding sequence is TGTGCCAGCAGCAGAGCCGGGACAGCTGTTGCTGGGGCCAACGTCCTGACTTTC.

The gene calls are TRBV6-6 and TRBJ1-2; 8 nucleotides match TRBD1. The V segment lost 4 bases and the J segment 4 bases; nucleotides outside the gene matches: 11. The CDR3 spans 16 residues. Germline V gene lookup returns CDR1 MNHNY and CDR2 SVGAGI (reference sequence). The CDR3 spells CASSSNQDRVFYGYTF. The CDR3 DNA reads as TGTGCCAGCAGTTCCAACCAGGACAGGGTCTTCTATGGCTACACCTTC.

The chain links TRBV11-2 to TRBJ2-7; 8 bases are shared with TRBD2. CDR1 is SGHAT and CDR2 is FQNNGV in the germline V gene. The CDR3 totals 15 residues. Unmatched junction bases numbered 4, after V lost 1 base and J lost 2 bases. The CDR3 DNA sequence: TGTGCCAGCAGCTTAGTGCCGGGAGGGCCCTACGAGCAGTACTTC. Its protein product is CASSLVPGGPYEQYF.

The sample holds one count of this clone. This rearrangement joins TRBV30 to TRBJ2-6; D is possibly TRBD2 (5 bases). Per germline, CDR1 GTSNPN and CDR2 SVGIG (reference sequence). This CDR3 is 15 amino acids long. Trimming took 0 bases from V and 2 from J, leaving 8 bases between them. The CDR3 loop is CAWSVMRAGANVLTF. The CDR3 nucleotides read TGTGCCTGGAGTGTTATGAGGGCTGGGGCCAACGTCCTGACTTTC.

The chain recombines TRBV5-1 with TRBJ2-1; 14 bases agree with TRBD2. V shed 3 bases and J 8 bases; nucleotides not matched to a gene: 7. The V gene's germline CDR1 is SGHRS and CDR2 YFSETQ. The CDR3 has 16 amino acids. CDR3 region: CASSWTGTSGGDEQFF. The CDR3, as DNA: TGCGCCAGCAGCTGGACCGGGACTAGCGGGGGAGATGAGCAGTTCTTC.